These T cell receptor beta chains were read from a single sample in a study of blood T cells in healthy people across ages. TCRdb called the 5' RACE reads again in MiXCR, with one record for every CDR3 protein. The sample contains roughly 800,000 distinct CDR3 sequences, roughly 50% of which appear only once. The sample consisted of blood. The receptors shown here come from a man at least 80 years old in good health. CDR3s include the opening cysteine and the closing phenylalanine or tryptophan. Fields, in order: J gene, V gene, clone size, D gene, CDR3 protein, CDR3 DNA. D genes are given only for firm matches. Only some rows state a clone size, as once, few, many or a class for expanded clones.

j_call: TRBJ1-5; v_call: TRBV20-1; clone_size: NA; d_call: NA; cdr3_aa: CSATFSNQPQHF; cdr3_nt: TGCAGTGCTACGTTTAGCAATCAGCCCCAGCATTTT
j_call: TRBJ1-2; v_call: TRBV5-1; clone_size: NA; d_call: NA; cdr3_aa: CASSWAPSGPNYGYTF; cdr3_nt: TGCGCCAGCAGCTGGGCCCCTTCAGGGCCTAACTATGGCTACACCTTC
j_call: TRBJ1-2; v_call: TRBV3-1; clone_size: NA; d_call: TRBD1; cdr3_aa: CASSQANQGGAGGYTF; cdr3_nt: TGTGCCAGCAGCCAAGCGAATCAAGGGGGCGCCGGTGGCTACACCTTC
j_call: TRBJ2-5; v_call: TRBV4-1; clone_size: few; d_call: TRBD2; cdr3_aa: CASSQDRWGLAGEETQYF; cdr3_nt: TGCGCCAGCAGCCAAGATAGGTGGGGGCTAGCGGGAGAGGAGACCCAGTACTTC
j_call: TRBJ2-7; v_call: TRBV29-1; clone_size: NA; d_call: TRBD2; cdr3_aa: CSLRSGRGYNEQYF; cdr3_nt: TGCAGCCTCCGTAGCGGGAGGGGTTACAATGAGCAGTACTTC
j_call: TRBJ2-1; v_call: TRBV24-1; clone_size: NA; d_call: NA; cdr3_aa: CATAGTGAHEQFF; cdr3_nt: TGTGCCACCGCCGGGACCGGCGCCCATGAGCAGTTCTTC
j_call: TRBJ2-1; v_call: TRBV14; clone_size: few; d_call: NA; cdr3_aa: CASSGTGTNANNEQFF; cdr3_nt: TGTGCCAGCAGCGGAACCGGGACAAACGCTAACAATGAGCAGTTCTTC
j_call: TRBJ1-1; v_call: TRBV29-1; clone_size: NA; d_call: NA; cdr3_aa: CSVGVRPNTEAFF; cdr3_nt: TGCAGCGTTGGGGTCAGGCCGAACACTGAAGCTTTCTTT
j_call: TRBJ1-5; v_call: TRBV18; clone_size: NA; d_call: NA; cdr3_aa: CASSPGSGDQPQHF; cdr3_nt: TGTGCCAGCTCACCGGGGAGTGGGGATCAGCCCCAGCATTTT
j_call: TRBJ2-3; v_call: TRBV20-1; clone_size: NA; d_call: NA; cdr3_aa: CSAVPRISGAGNTQYF; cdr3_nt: TGCAGTGCTGTCCCCCGCATTTCGGGAGCCGGGAATACGCAGTATTTT
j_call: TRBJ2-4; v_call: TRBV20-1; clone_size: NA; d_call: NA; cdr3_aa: CSARGSGFLTKNIQYF; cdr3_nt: TGCAGTGCTAGGGGATCAGGGTTTCTAACCAAAAACATTCAGTACTTC
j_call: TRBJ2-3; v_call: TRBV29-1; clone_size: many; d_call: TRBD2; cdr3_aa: CSVASGTDTQYF; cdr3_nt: TGCAGCGTTGCTAGCGGGACAGATACGCAGTATTTT
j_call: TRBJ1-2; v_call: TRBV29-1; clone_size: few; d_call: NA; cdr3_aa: CSVLKGSYGYTF; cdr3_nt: TGCAGCGTTTTAAAGGGGTCCTATGGCTACACCTTC
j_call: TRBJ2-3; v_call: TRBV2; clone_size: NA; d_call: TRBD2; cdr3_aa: CASSDIAGSHEYAYF; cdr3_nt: TGTGCCAGCAGTGATATAGCGGGAAGCCATGAATACGCGTATTTT
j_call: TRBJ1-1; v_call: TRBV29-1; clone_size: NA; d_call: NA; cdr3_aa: CLSGLVMDTEAFF; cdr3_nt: TGCCTTTCAGGGTTAGTGATGGACACTGAAGCTTTCTTT
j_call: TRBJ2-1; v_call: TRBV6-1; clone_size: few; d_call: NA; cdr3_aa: CASSLTPSSYNEQFF; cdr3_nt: TGTGCCAGCAGCCTAACTCCTAGCTCCTACAATGAGCAGTTCTTC
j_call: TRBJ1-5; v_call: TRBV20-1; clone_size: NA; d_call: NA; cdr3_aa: CSAARQGQPQHF; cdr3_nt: TGCAGTGCTGCCCGTCAGGGCCAGCCCCAGCATTTT
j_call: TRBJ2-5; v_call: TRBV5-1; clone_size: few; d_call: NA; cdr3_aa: CASSSGDNAQETQYF; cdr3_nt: TGCGCCAGCAGCTCGGGGGACAACGCGCAAGAGACCCAGTACTTC
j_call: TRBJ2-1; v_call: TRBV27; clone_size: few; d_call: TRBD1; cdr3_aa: CASMTGGPQEQFF; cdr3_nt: TGTGCCAGCATGACAGGGGGGCCCCAGGAGCAGTTCTTC
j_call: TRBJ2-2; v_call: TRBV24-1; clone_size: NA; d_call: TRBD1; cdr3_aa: CATSDTGTGNTGELFF; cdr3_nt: TGTGCCACCAGTGACACCGGGACAGGGAACACCGGGGAGCTGTTTTTT
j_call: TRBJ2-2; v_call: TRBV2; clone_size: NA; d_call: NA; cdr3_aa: CARETRTNTGELFF; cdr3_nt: TGTGCCCGAGAGACCCGAACGAACACCGGGGAGCTGTTTTTT
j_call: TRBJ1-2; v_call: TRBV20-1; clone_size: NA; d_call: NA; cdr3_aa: CSASVDSLRDNYGYTF; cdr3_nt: TGCAGTGCTAGCGTGGACAGTCTGCGGGATAACTATGGCTACACCTTC